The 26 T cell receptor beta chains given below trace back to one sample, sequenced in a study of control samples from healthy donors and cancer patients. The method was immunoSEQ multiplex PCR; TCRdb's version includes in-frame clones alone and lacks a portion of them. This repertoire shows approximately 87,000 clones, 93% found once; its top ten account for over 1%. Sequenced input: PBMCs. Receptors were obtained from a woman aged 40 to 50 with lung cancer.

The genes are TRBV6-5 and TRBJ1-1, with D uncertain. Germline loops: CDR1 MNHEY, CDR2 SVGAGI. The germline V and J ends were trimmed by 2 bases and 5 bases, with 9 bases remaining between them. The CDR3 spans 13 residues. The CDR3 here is CASSYGEVTEAFF. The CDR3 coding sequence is TGTGCCAGCAGTTACGGCGAGGTGACTGAAGCTTTCTTT.

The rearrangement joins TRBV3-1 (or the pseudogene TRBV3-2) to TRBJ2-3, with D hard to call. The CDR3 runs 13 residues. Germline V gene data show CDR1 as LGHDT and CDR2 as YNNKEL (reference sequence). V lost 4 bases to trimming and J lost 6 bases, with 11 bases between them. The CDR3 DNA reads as TGTGCCAGCAGCCCCTTTCTTGGGGATACGCAGTATTTT. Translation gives CASSPFLGDTQYF.

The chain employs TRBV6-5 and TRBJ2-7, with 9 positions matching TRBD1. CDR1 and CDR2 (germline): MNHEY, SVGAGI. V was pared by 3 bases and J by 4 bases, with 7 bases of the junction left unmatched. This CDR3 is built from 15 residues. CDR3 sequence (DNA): TGTGCCAGCAGTTATCGGGGACAGGGCTCTTACGAGCAGTACTTC. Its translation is CASSYRGQGSYEQYF.

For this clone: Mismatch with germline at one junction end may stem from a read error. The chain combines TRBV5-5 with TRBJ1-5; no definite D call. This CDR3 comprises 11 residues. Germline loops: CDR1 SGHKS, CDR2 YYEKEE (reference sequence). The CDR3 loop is CASSSNLPQHF. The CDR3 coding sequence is TGTGCCAGCAGCTCCAATCTGCCCCAGCATTTT.

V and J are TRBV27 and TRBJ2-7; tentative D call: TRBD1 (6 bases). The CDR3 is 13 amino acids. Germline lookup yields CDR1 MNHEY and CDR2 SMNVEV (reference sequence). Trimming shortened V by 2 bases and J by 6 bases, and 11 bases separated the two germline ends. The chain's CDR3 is CASSLTGRSEQYF. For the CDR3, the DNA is TGTGCCAGCAGTTTAACAGGGCGGTCCGAGCAGTACTTC.

CDR3 residues: CASSYSTGAYNEQFF. In nucleotides, the CDR3 is TGTGCCAGCAGTTACTCGACAGGAGCCTACAATGAGCAGTTCTTC. The chain employs TRBV6-5 and TRBJ2-1, with D perhaps TRBD1 (6 bases). The V gene's germline CDR1 is MNHEY and CDR2 SVGAGI. The V end was cut by 0 bases, the J end by 2 bases, with 8 bases between. CDR3 length: 15 amino acids.

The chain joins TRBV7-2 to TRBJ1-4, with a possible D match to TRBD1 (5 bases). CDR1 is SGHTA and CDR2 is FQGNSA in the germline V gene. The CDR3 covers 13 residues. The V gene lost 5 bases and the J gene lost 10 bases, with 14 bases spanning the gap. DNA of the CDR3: TGTGCCAGCAGCCCGGGACGGGTGGGAAAACTGTTTTTT. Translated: CASSPGRVGKLFF.

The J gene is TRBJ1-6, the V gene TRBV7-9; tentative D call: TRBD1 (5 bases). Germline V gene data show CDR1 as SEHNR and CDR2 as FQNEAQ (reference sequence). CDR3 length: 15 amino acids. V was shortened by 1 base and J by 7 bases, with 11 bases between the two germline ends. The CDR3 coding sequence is TGTGCCAGCAGCTTAGTTGGGGGGTGGAATTCACCCCTCCACTTT. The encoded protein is CASSLVGGWNSPLHF.

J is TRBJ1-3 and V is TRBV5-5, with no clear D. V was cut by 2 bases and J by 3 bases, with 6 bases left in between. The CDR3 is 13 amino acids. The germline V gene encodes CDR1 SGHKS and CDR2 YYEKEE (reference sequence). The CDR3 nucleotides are TGTGCCAGCAGCTTCATTGGTGGAAACACCATATATTTT. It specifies CASSFIGGNTIYF.

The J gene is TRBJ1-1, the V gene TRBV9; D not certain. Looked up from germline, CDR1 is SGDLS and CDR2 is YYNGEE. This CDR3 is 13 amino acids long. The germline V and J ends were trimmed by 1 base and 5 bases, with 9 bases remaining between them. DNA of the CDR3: TGTGCCAGCAGCGTAAACCCGGGGACTGAAGCTTTCTTT. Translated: CASSVNPGTEAFF. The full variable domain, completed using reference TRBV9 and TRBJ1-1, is DSGVTQTPKHLITATGQRVTLRCSPRSGDLSVYWYQQSLDQGLQFLIQYYNGEERAKGNILERFSAQQFPDLHSELNLSSLELGDSALYFCASSVNPGTEAFFGQGTRLTVV.

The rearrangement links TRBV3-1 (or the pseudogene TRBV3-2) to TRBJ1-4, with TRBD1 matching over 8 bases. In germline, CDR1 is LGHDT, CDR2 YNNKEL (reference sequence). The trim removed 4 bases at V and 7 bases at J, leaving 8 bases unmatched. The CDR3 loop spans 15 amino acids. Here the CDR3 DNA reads TGTGCCAGCAGCCTAGGTGGACAGGGCGGTGAAAAACTGTTTTTT. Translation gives CASSLGGQGGEKLFF.

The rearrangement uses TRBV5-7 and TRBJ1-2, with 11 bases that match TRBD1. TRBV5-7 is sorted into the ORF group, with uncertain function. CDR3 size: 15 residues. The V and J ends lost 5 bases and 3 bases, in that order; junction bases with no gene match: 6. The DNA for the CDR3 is TGTGCCAGCAGTTGGGACAGGGGGTATCACTATGGCTACACCTTC. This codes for CASSWDRGYHYGYTF.

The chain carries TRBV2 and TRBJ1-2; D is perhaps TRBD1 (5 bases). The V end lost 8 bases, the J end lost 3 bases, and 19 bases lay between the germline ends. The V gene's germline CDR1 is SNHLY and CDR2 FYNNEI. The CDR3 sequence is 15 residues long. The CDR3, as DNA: TGTGCCAGCGGTCGTTACAAGGGGACTCACTATGGCTACACCTTC. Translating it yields CASGRYKGTHYGYTF.

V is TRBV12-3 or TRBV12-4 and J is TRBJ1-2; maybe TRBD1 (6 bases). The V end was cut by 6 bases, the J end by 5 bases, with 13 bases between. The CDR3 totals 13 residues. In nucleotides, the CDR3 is TGTGCCAGCAGAACAGGGCTCGGGTATGGCTACACCTTC. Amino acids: CASRTGLGYGYTF.

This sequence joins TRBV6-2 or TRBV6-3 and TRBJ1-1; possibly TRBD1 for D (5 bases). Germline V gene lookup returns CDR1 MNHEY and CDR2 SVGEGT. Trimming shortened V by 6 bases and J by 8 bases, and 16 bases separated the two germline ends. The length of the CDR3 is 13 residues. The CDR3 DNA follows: TGTGCCAGCAGCTCACTCCGGGGCCAAGAAGCTTTCTTT. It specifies CASSSLRGQEAFF.

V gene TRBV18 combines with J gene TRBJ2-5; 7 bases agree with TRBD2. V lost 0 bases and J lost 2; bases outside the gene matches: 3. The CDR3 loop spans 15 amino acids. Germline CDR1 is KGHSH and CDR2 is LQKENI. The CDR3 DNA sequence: TGTGCCAGCTCACCACCCAGCGGGGCTCAAGAGACCCAGTACTTC. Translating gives CASSPPSGAQETQYF.

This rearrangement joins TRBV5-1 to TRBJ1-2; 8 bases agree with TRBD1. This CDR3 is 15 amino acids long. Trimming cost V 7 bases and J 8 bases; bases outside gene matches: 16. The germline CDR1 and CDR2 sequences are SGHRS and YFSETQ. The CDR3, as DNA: TGCGCCAGCCGAGGGACAGGTTCGACTGCTATGGGCTACACCTTC. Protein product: CASRGTGSTAMGYTF.

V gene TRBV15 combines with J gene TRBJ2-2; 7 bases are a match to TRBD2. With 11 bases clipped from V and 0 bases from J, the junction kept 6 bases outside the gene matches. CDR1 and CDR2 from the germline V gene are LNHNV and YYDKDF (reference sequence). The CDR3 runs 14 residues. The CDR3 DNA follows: TGTGCCTCCCCCCTAGCGGCGAACACCGGGGAGCTGTTTTTT. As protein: CASPLAANTGELFF.

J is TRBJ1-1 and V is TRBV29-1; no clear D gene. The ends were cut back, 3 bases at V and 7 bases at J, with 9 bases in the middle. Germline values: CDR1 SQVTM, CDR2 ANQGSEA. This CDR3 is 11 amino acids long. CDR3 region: CSVESPVEAFF. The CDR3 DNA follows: TGCAGCGTTGAGTCGCCTGTTGAAGCTTTCTTT.

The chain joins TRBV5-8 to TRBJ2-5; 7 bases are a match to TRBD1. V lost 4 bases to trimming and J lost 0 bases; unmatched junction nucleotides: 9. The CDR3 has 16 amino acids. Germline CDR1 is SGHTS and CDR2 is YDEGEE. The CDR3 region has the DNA TGTGCCAGCAGCACTCGACAGGGAGCGTACCAAGAGACCCAGTACTTC. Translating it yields CASSTRQGAYQETQYF.

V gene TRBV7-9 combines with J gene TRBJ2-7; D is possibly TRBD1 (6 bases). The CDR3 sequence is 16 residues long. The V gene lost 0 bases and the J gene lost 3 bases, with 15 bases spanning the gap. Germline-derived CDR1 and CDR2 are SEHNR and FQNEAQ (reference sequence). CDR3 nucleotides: TGTGCCAGCAGCTTAGCCCCAGGGGTGGGGGACTACGAGCAGTACTTC. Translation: CASSLAPGVGDYEQYF. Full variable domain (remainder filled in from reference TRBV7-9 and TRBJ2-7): DTGVSQNPRHKITKRGQNVTFRCDPISEHNRLYWYRQTLGQGPEFLTYFQNEAQLEKSRLLSDRFSAERPKGSFSTLEIQRTEQGDSAMYLCASSLAPGVGDYEQYFGPGTRLTVT.

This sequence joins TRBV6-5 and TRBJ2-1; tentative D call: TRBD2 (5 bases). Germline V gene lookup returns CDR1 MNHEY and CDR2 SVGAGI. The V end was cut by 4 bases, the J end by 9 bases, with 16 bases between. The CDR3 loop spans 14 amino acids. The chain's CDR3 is CASSSSLGASEQFF. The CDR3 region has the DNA TGTGCCAGCAGTTCGTCCTTGGGAGCCAGTGAGCAGTTCTTC.

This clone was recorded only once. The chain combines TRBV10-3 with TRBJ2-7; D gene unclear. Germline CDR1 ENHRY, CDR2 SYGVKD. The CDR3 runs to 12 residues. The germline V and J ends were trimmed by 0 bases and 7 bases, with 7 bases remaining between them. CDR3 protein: CAISESLEEQYF. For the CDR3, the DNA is TGTGCCATCAGTGAGTCCCTGGAAGAGCAGTACTTC.

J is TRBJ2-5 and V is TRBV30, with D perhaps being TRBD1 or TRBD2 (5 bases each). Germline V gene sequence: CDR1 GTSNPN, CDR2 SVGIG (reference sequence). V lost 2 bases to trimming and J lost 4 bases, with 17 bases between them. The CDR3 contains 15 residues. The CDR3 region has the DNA TGTGCCTGGAGTTATTTGGGGACGTCCGGAGAGACCCAGTACTTC. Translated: CAWSYLGTSGETQYF.

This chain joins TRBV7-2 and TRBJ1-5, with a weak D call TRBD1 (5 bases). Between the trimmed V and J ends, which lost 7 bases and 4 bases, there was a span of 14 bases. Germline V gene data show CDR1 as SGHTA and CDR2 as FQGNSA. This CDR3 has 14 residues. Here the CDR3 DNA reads TGTGCCAGCACCCCCGGGGGGGGGAATCAGCCCCAGCATTTT. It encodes CASTPGGGNQPQHF.

The CDR3: CASSLETGVNTEAFF. The CDR3 DNA reads as TGCGCCAGCAGCTTGGAAACAGGGGTGAACACTGAAGCTTTCTTT. The V and J genes are TRBV5-1 and TRBJ1-1, with 7 bases that match TRBD1. Germline trimming cut 0 bases from V and 0 bases from J; bases unmatched to any gene: 2. The CDR3 runs to 15 residues. CDR1 and CDR2 (germline): SGHRS, YFSETQ.